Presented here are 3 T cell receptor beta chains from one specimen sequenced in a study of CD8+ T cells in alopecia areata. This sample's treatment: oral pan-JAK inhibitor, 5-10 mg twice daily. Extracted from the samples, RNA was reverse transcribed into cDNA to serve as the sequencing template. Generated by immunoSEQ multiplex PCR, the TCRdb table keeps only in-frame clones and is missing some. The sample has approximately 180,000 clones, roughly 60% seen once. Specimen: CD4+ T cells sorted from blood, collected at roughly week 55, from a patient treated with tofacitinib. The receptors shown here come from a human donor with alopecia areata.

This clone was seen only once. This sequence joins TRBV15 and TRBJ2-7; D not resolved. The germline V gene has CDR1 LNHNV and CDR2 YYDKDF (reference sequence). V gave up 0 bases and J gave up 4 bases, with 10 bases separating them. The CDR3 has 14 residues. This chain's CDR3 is CATSRDLGRYEQYF. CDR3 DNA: TGTGCCACCAGCAGAGATCTAGGGCGGTACGAGCAGTACTTC.

The CDR3: CAISEERDHEQYF. In DNA form, the CDR3 reads TGTGCCATCAGTGAGGAGAGGGACCACGAGCAGTACTTC. The V call is TRBV10-3, the J call TRBJ2-7, with D perhaps matching TRBD1 or TRBD2 (5 bases each). Germline V gene sequence: CDR1 ENHRY, CDR2 SYGVKD. There are 13 residues in the CDR3. Trimming left V 2 bases short and J 5 bases short, with 10 bases between.

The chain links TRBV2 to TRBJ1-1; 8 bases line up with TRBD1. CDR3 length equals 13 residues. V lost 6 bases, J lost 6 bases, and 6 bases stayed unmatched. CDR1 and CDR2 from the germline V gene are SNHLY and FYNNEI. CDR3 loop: CASSKDRGAEAFF. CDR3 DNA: TGTGCCAGCAGCAAAGACAGGGGAGCTGAAGCTTTCTTT.